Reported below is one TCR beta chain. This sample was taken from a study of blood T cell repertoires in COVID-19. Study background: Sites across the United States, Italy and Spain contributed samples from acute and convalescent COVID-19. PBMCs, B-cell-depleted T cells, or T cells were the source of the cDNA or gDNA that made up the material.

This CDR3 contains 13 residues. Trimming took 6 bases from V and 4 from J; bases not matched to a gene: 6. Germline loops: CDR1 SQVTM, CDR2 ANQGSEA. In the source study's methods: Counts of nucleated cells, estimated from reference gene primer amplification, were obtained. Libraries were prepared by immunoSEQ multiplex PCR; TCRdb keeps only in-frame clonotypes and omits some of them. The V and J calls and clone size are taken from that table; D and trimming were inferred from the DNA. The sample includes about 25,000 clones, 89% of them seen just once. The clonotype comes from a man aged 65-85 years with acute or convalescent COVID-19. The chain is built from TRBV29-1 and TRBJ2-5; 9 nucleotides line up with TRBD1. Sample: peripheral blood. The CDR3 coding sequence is TGCAGCGTCCCGGACAGGGGACTAGAGACCCAGTACTTC. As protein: CSVPDRGLETQYF.